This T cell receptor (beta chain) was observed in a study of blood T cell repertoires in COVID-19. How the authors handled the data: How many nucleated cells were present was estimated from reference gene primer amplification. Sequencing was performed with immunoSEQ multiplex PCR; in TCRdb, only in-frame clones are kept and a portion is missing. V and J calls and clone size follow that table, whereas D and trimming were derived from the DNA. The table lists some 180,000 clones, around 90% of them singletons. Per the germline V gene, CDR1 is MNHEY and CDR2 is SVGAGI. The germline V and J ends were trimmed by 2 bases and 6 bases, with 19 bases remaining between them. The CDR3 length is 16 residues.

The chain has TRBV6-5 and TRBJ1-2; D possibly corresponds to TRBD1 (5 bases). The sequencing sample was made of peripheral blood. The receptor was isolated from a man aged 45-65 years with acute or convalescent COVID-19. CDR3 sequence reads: CASSYRQHVYSDGYTF. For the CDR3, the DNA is TGTGCCAGCAGTTACCGACAGCACGTATACTCGGATGGCTACACCTTC.